There are a few counts of the clone carrying this T cell receptor (beta chain). This sample was taken from a study of beta chain features in type 1 diabetes. Sequencing targeted expressed TCRB transcripts, as all isolated RNA had been reverse transcribed. Here immunoSEQ multiplex PCR was the method, and the copy in TCRdb shows in-frame clones only, minus some. This repertoire shows hundreds of thousands of clones, roughly 15% found once; its top ten account for about 0.02%. Trimming stripped 2 bases from V and 0 bases from J, with 14 bases between. There are 17 residues in the CDR3. Germline CDR1 reads SGHNT; CDR2 reads YYREEE (reference sequence).

J is TRBJ1-4 and V is TRBV5-4; D possibly corresponds to TRBD1 (5 bases). This TCR was recovered from a woman between 18 and 29 years old in good health. Specimen: naive CD4+ T cells from blood. The CDR3 DNA reads as TGTGCCAGCAGCTTCGGCGGGGCCGGTTCAACTAATGAAAAACTGTTTTTT. Protein product: CASSFGGAGSTNEKLFF.